This TCR beta chain was captured in a study of blood T cell repertoires in COVID-19. The V end was cut by 4 bases, the J end by 3 bases, with 22 bases between. CDR3 length: 18 amino acids. The germline gives CDR1 MGHRA, CDR2 YSYEKL. Only in-frame clones appear in the TCRdb table, and some are missing; sequencing was by immunoSEQ multiplex PCR. The sample yields fewer than 350,000 clones, around 84% seen once. Researchers sorted participants into cohorts using their self-reported clinical history. The V call is TRBV4-1, the J call TRBJ1-5; maybe TRBD1 (5 bases). Sequenced sample: PBMCs or T cells enriched from blood (not recorded which). The origin of this receptor is a woman aged 45 to 65 who had recovered from COVID-19. CDR3 protein: CASSRLPKGITLNQPQHF. The CDR3 bases are TGCGCCAGCAGCCGCCTACCGAAGGGGATAACTCTCAATCAGCCCCAGCATTTT.